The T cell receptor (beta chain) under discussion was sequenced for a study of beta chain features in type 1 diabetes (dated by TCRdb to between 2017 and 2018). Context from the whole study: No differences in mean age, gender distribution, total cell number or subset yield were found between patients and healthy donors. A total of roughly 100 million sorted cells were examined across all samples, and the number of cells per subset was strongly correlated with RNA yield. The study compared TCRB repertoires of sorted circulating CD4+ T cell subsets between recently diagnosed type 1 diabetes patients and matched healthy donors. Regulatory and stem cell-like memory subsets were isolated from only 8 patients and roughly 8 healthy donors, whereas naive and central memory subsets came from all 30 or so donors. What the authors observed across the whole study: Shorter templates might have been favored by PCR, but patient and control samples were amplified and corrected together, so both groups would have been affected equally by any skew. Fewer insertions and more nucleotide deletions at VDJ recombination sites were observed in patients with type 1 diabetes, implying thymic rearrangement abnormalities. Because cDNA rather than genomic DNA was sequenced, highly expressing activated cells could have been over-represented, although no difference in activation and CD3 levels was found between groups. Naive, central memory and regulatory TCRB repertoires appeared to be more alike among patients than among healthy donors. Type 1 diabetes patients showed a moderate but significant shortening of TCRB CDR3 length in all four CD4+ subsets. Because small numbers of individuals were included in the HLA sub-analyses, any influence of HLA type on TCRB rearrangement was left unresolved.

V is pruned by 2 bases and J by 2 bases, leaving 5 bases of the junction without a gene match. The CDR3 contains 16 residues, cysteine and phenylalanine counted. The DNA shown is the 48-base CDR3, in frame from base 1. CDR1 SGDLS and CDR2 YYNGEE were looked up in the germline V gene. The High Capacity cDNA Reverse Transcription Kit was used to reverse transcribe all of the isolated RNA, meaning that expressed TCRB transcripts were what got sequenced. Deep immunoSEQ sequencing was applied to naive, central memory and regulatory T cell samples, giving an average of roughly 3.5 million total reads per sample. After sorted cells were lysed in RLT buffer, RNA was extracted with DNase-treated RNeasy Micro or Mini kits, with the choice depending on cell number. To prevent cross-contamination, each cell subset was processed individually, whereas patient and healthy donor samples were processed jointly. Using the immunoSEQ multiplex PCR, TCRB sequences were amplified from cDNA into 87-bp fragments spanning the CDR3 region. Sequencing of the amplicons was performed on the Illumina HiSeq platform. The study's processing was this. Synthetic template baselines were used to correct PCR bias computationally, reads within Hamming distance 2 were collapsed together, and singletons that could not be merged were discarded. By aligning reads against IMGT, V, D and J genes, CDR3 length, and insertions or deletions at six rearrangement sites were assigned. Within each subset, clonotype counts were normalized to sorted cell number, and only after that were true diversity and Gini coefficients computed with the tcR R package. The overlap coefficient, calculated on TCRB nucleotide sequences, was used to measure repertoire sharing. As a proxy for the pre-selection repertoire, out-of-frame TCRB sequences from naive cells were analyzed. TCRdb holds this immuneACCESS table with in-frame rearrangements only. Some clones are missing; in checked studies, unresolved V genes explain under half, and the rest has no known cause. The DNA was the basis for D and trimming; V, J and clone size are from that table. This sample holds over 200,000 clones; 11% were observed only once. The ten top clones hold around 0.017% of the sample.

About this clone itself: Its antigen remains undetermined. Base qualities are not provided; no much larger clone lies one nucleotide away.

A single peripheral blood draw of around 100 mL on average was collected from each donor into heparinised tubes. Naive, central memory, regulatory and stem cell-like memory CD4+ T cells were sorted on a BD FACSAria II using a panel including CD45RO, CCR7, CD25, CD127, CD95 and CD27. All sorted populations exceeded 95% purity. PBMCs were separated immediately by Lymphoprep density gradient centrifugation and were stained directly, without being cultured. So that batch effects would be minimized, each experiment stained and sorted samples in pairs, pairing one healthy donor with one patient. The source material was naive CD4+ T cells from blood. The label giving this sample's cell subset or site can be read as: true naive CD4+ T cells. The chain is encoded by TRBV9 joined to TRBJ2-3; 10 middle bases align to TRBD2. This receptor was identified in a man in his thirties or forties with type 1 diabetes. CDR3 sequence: CASSVSTSGFTDTQYF. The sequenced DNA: TGTGCCAGCAGCGTTTCGACTAGCGGGTTCACAGATACGCAGTATTTT.